These T cell receptor beta chains were read from a single sample in a study of control samples from healthy donors and cancer patients. Repertoires were generated with immunoSEQ multiplex PCR, while TCRdb's copy carries only in-frame clones and drops some. The table records 60,000 to 75,000 clones, nearly 85% of them present only once. The sequencing input was blood. These receptor sequences come from a man over 45 in good health. Both conserved end residues are part of each CDR3. A D gene is named only where the DNA matches it firmly. Clone sizes are given selectively: once, few, many, or a class where the clone is expanded.

D gene	V gene	clone size	CDR3 length	J gene	CDR3 protein	CDR3 DNA
-	TRBV30	few	14	TRBJ1-4	CAWSATGLDEKLFF	TGTGCCTGGAGTGCTACAGGGTTGGATGAAAAACTGTTTTTT
-	TRBV9	-	16	TRBJ2-1	CASSLVGRTASNEQFF	TGTGCCAGCAGCCTCGTGGGTAGGACCGCAAGCAATGAGCAGTTCTTC
TRBD2	TRBV5-1	few	16	TRBJ2-2	CASSLDGGASTGELFF	TGCGCCAGCAGCTTGGACGGGGGGGCGTCCACCGGGGAGCTGTTTTTT
-	TRBV7-3	-	16	TRBJ2-3	CASSFGPRQSTDTQYF	TGTGCCAGCAGCTTCGGTCCGAGACAGTCCACAGATACGCAGTATTTT
-	TRBV19	-	14	TRBJ2-5	CASSIVGKWETQYF	TGTGCCAGTAGTATAGTGGGGAAATGGGAGACCCAGTACTTC
-	TRBV28	-	13	TRBJ1-2	CASSFPGKDGYTF	TGTGCCAGCAGTTTCCCAGGGAAGGATGGCTACACCTTC
-	TRBV2	once	15	TRBJ1-4	CASSIGMGSGEKLFF	TGTGCCAGCAGTATTGGTATGGGGTCTGGTGAAAAACTGTTTTTT
-	TRBV21-1	-	13	TRBJ2-7	CASSKDRDYEQYF	TGTGCCAGCAGCAAAGACAGAGACTACGAGCAGTACTTC
-	TRBV2	-	15	TRBJ2-5	CASRTWDIFGGTQYF	TGTGCCAGCAGAACTTGGGACATTTTCGGGGGGACCCAGTACTTC
-	TRBV5-1	-	15	TRBJ1-4	CASSEPEATNEKLFF	TGCGCCAGCAGCGAACCAGAGGCAACTAATGAAAAACTGTTTTTT
TRBD1	TRBV10-3	-	14	TRBJ1-4	CAIGTGVTNEKLFF	TGTGCCATCGGTACAGGGGTAACTAATGAAAAACTGTTTTTT